The T cell receptor beta chain described here comes from a study of cytomegalovirus exposure and HLA in healthy donors. Findings of the study overall: The authors considered a cluster of highly shared sequence variants likely to be a sequencing artifact. Cytomegalovirus association was assigned to approximately 160 TCR beta chains.

With 60 Vbeta and 13 Jbeta primers, the PCR was carried out. Produced via immunoSEQ multiplex PCR; TCRdb's table is partial and in-frame only. Of around 150,000 clones in the sample, roughly 79% were seen once. Turning to this clone: Its antigen is as yet unknown.

Germline V lookup: CDR1 SGDLS, CDR2 YYNGEE. The CDR3 loop spans 17 amino acids. The ends were cut back, 0 bases at V and 1 base at J, with 16 bases in the middle. J is TRBJ1-2 and V is TRBV9; D possibly corresponds to TRBD1 (5 bases). Sequencing used PBMCs. This receptor was taken from a woman aged 40 to 55 in good health and CMV-seronegative. The DNA of the CDR3 is TGTGCCAGCAGCGTAGGTGACAGCCGAATGTTTAACTATGGCTACACCTTC. It yields the protein CASSVGDSRMFNYGYTF.